This entry describes one TCR beta chain. The CDR3 carries no conserved terminal phenylalanine or tryptophan, so it likely arises from a read error. The trim removed 7 bases at V and 1 base at J, leaving 8 bases unmatched. This CDR3 contains 15 residues. The germline CDR1 and CDR2 sequences are SGHVS and FQNEAQ. Via MiXCR, TCRdb re-called the PCR reads, giving one row per CDR3 protein. The sample includes around 100,000 distinct CDR3 sequences, roughly a third of them seen just once. The entry originates in a study of molecular identifiers for immune sequencing clone quantification. The TCR comes from a human donor in good health. Some libraries in this study had Jurkat cell RNA spiked in. The J gene is TRBJ2-3, the V gene TRBV7-8, with 7 bases fitting TRBD1. The sample was naive CD8+ T cells from blood, with Jurkat cell RNA spiked in. Described subset: FACS-sorted CD8+CD4-CCR7+CD45RA+ naive T cells. CDR3 sequence: CASTGWDSRTDTQYS. CDR3 in DNA: TGTGCCAGCACCGGATGGGACAGCCGCACAGATACGCAGTATTCT.